This T cell receptor beta chain was captured in a study of graft-versus-host responses after intestinal transplantation. Study as a whole: As for transplant type, recipients had multivisceral, liver-intestinal, or isolated intestinal grafts. Study-wide results and limits: Maximum circulating GvH clone levels tracked with early post-transplant HvG decreases.

Comments on this clone: The antigen remains undetermined.

Germline CDR1 is SGHRS and CDR2 is YFSETQ. This CDR3 spans 14 amino acids. Deletions cut 2 bases from V and 8 bases from J, with 16 bases between. Sequencing used immunoSEQ multiplex PCR; TCRdb keeps in-frame clones, though not all of them. The sample lists about 16,000 clones, over 70% occurring once. The rearrangement links TRBV5-1 to TRBJ1-2, with a tentative D call TRBD1 (5 bases). The sample was PBMCs, taken approximately 15 weeks after intestinal transplant. The source of this sequence is a human patient who received an intestinal transplant, so some T cells may come from the graft donor. CDR3 in amino acids: CASSLNQGSAGYTF. CDR3 in DNA: TGCGCCAGCAGCTTAAACCAGGGATCGGCCGGCTACACCTTC.